These 17 T cell receptor beta chains originate from one sample sequenced in a study of T cells in Graves' hyperthyroidism and ophthalmopathy. Amplified regions were TCR beta CDR3 sequences from RNA transcripts. First-round RT-PCR of the TCR CDR3 relied on the HTBI primer set. One entry per CDR3 protein, called by TCRdb with MiXCR from the multiplex PCR reads. Of 450,000 to 550,000 distinct CDR3 sequences in the sample, approximately 25% were seen once. The specimen sequenced was blood. The receptors were sampled from a woman aged 25-40 years with Graves' ophthalmopathy.

This clonotype was counted ten times or more. J is TRBJ1-5 and V is TRBV27; 8 bases are a match to TRBD1. Per germline, CDR1 MNHEY and CDR2 SMNVEV (reference sequence). The J segment lost 6 bases and the V segment lost 0 bases, leaving 4 bases of the junction unmatched. This CDR3 is 15 amino acids long. CDR3 amino acids: CASSLSPQGAQPQHF. For the CDR3, the DNA is TGTGCCAGCAGTTTATCCCCCCAGGGGGCTCAGCCCCAGCATTTT.

The rearrangement joins TRBV6-5 to TRBJ2-5; 7 bases line up with TRBD2. CDR3 size: 14 residues. J gave up 2 bases and V 4 bases, and 4 bases lay outside the gene matches. Germline V gene data show CDR1 as MNHEY and CDR2 as SVGAGI. The CDR3 spells CASSWGGLQETQYF. In DNA form, the CDR3 reads TGTGCCAGCAGTTGGGGGGGACTGCAAGAGACCCAGTACTTC.

This clonotype showed up many times. V gene TRBV6-5 combines with J gene TRBJ2-7, with 8 bases fitting TRBD1. The V and J ends lost 0 bases and 6 bases, in that order; junction bases with no gene match: 7. Germline values: CDR1 MNHEY, CDR2 SVGAGI. The CDR3 loop spans 15 amino acids. As DNA, the CDR3 is TGTGCCAGCAGTTACTCGGCAGGGGGCCAGGGCGAGCAGTACTTC. It encodes CASSYSAGGQGEQYF.

This chain joins TRBV12-3 or TRBV12-4 and TRBJ2-7; the D is unclear. The CDR3 is 12 residues long. Trimming removed 1 base from V and 5 bases from J, with 6 bases in between. The chain's CDR3 is CASSLGTDEQYF. DNA for the CDR3: TGTGCCAGCAGTTTAGGTACAGACGAGCAGTACTTC.

J is TRBJ2-7 and V is TRBV24-1; D may be TRBD1 (6 bases). Trimming took 3 bases from V and 6 from J, leaving 11 bases between them. Germline CDR1 KGHDR, CDR2 SFDVKD. The CDR3 has 13 residues. The CDR3 protein is CATSDQGIGEQYF. CDR3 DNA sequence: TGTGCCACCAGTGATCAGGGGATTGGCGAGCAGTACTTC.

This clonotype was counted at least ten times. V gene TRBV6-2 or TRBV6-3 combines with J gene TRBJ1-2, with D possibly TRBD1 on 6 matching bases. Germline CDR1 MNHEY, CDR2 SVGEGT. Trimming left V 4 bases short and J 3 bases short, with 9 bases between. The CDR3 sequence is 13 residues long. The CDR3 spells CASSSGGHYGYTF. CDR3 nucleotide sequence: TGTGCCAGCAGTTCGGGGGGGCACTATGGCTACACCTTC.

V is TRBV25-1 and J is TRBJ1-1, with D unclear. CDR1 is MGHDK, CDR2 SYGVNS, per germline. Trimming took off 1 base at V and 0 bases at J, with 15 bases between the two ends. The CDR3 extends over 17 amino acids. This chain's CDR3 is CASSESGVVTMNTEAFF. CDR3 DNA sequence: TGTGCCAGCAGTGAATCTGGGGTTGTAACCATGAACACTGAAGCTTTCTTT.

This sequence joins TRBV2 and TRBJ1-5; D is possibly TRBD1 (6 bases). V was pared by 5 bases and J by 2 bases, with 16 bases between. This CDR3 contains 16 residues. Germline loops: CDR1 SNHLY, CDR2 FYNNEI. CDR3 amino acids: CASSSSGGGGNQPQHF. As DNA, the CDR3 is TGTGCCAGCAGTTCCTCTGGGGGGGGCGGCAATCAGCCCCAGCATTTT.

There are many counts of this clonotype. The chain couples TRBV27 to TRBJ1-2; TRBD1 is a possible D gene (5 bases). The germline gives CDR1 MNHEY, CDR2 SMNVEV (reference sequence). The V gene lost 0 bases and the J gene lost 4 bases, with 15 bases spanning the gap. CDR3 size: 16 residues. The CDR3: CASSLSGTGDGYGYTF. The DNA for the CDR3 is TGTGCCAGCAGTTTATCAGGGACGGGGGATGGCTATGGCTACACCTTC.

This clonotype has only a few counts. The rearrangement uses TRBV2 and TRBJ1-6, with D unclear. The CDR3 totals 12 residues. The V end lost 10 bases, the J end lost 10 bases, and 14 bases lay between the germline ends. CDR1 is SNHLY and CDR2 is FYNNEI in the germline V gene. The CDR3 is CATTMSASPLHF. CDR3 in DNA: TGTGCCACTACGATGTCAGCCTCACCCCTCCACTTT.

This clonotype was found many times. The rearrangement joins TRBV10-3 to TRBJ1-2; 10 bases are shared with TRBD1. Germline CDR1 is ENHRY and CDR2 is SYGVKD. J lost 8 bases, V lost 0 bases, and 6 bases had no gene match. The CDR3 contains 15 residues. CDR3 sequence reads: CAISESAGTGVGYTF. CDR3 nucleotide sequence: TGTGCCATCAGTGAGTCGGCCGGGACAGGGGTCGGCTACACCTTC.

This clonotype occurred many times. The chain joins TRBV7-3 to TRBJ2-7; D is uncertain. Trimming took off 2 bases at V and 5 bases at J, with 10 bases between the two ends. Germline V lookup: CDR1 SGHTA, CDR2 FQGTGA. There are 13 residues in the CDR3. This chain's CDR3 is CASSLEAPDEQYF. CDR3 sequence (DNA): TGTGCCAGCAGCTTAGAGGCTCCTGACGAGCAGTACTTC.

This clonotype was picked up many times. The chain joins TRBV28 to TRBJ2-5; D is unresolved. Deletions cut 11 bases from V and 2 bases from J, with 15 bases between. Germline assignment: CDR1 MDHEN and CDR2 SYDVKM. CDR3 length: 13 residues. CDR3 sequence: CACVGHGQETQYF. CDR3 bases: TGTGCCTGTGTGGGCCATGGTCAAGAGACCCAGTACTTC.

CDR3 sequence: CSAEQYTDTQYF. The DNA of the CDR3 is TGCAGTGCTGAACAGTACACAGATACGCAGTATTTT. This chain uses TRBV20-1 with TRBJ2-3; D unresolved. This CDR3 contains 12 residues. The V end was cut by 5 bases, the J end by 2 bases, with 8 bases between. CDR1 DFQATT and CDR2 SNEGSKA come from the germline V gene (reference sequence).

This chain uses TRBV20-1 with TRBJ1-2; TRBD1 is a possible D gene (5 bases). The CDR3 is made up of 14 amino acids. Germline CDR1 DFQATT, CDR2 SNEGSKA (reference sequence). The V gene lost 2 bases and the J gene lost 2 bases, with 12 bases spanning the gap. The CDR3 bases are TGCAGTGCTAGAAGTGGGGACCTCAACTATGGCTACACCTTC. It codes for CSARSGDLNYGYTF.

The CDR3 DNA sequence: TGTGCCACTGGACAGGGAGGGTTTCAGCCCCAGCATTTT. Its protein is CATGQGGFQPQHF. The chain links TRBV24-1 to TRBJ1-5, with TRBD1 identical over 8 bases. J was trimmed by 6 bases and V by 10 bases; bases with no gene match: 7. The CDR3 is 13 amino acids. CDR1 KGHDR and CDR2 SFDVKD come from the germline V gene.

This clonotype came up many times. CDR3 nucleotide sequence: TGTGCCATCAGCCCCTGGACAGTGGGAGGGGGAGCTTTCTTT. As protein: CAISPWTVGGGAFF. This sequence joins TRBV10-3 and TRBJ1-1; weak D call: TRBD1 (6 bases). CDR3 length: 14 residues. From germline, CDR1 is ENHRY and CDR2 SYGVKD. Trimming pared 6 bases from V and 10 bases from J, leaving 21 bases between.